The 25 T cell receptor beta chains reported below all come from one sample, sequenced in a study of cytomegalovirus exposure and HLA in healthy donors. 13 Jbeta primers and 60 Vbeta primers were used for the PCR. Repertoires were generated with immunoSEQ multiplex PCR, while TCRdb's copy carries only in-frame clones and drops some. This sample carries about 150,000 clones, around 67% of them seen once, and the ten largest clones take 4.3%. The sample taken for sequencing was PBMCs. All receptors derive from a man younger than 35 in good health and CMV-seropositive.

This rearrangement joins TRBV7-9 to TRBJ1-5, with D hard to call. CDR1 is SEHNR and CDR2 is FQNEAQ in the germline V gene (reference sequence). The CDR3 runs 14 residues. Deletions cut 3 bases from V and 6 bases from J, with 12 bases between. The chain's CDR3 is CASSFNTPGQPQHF. CDR3 sequence (DNA): TGTGCCAGCAGCTTCAACACCCCTGGTCAGCCCCAGCATTTT.

The V gene is TRBV6-6, the J gene TRBJ1-3; weak D call: TRBD1 (6 bases). The CDR3 spans 15 residues. V lost 0 bases, J lost 3 bases, and 9 bases lay in between. From germline, CDR1 is MNHNY and CDR2 SVGAGI (reference sequence). The CDR3 region is CASSYSEGGGNTIYF. The CDR3 DNA sequence: TGTGCCAGCAGTTACTCGGAAGGGGGTGGAAACACCATATATTTT.

This chain joins TRBV11-2 and TRBJ2-1, with a weak D call TRBD2 (6 bases). Between the trimmed V and J ends, which lost 5 bases and 4 bases, there was a span of 18 bases. This CDR3 region has 16 residues. The germline V gene encodes CDR1 SGHAT and CDR2 FQNNGV. As DNA, the CDR3 is TGTGCCAGCAGCGGGGGGACCGGTGGCCTTTACAATGAGCAGTTCTTC. It specifies CASSGGTGGLYNEQFF.

In this sample, this clone turned up once. The CDR3 bases are TGTGCCAGCAGCATCCAACAGGGGGCAGGCACTGAAGCTTTCTTT. Translated: CASSIQQGAGTEAFF. The chain has TRBV11-2 and TRBJ1-1, with 9 nucleotides matching TRBD1. V shed 5 bases and J 4 bases; nucleotides not matched to a gene: 8. Germline lookup yields CDR1 SGHAT and CDR2 FQNNGV. This CDR3 is built from 15 residues.

This chain uses TRBV7-2 with TRBJ2-3; D is possibly TRBD1 (6 bases). The CDR3 is 16 residues long. V lost 2 bases and J 0 bases, leaving 12 bases between the germline ends. In germline, CDR1 is SGHTA, CDR2 FQGNSA. In DNA form, the CDR3 reads TGTGCCAGCAGCTTATGGGGGACAACTAGCACAGATACGCAGTATTTT. Translating gives CASSLWGTTSTDTQYF. Looking up the rest from reference TRBV7-2 and TRBJ2-3 gives the full variable domain: GAGVSQSPSNKVTEKGKDVELRCDPISGHTALYWYRQSLGQGLEFLIYFQGNSAPDKSGLPSDRFSAERTGGSVSTLTIQRTQQEDSAVYLCASSLWGTTSTDTQYFGPGTRLTVL.

This clone was found a few times. The V gene is TRBV28, the J gene TRBJ2-1; the match to TRBD1 covers 9 bases. J gave up 2 bases and V 6 bases, and 5 bases lay outside the gene matches. Germline V lookup: CDR1 MDHEN, CDR2 SYDVKM. The CDR3 length is 15 residues. The chain's CDR3 is CASRLGTGPYNEQFF. The CDR3 nucleotides read TGTGCCAGCAGACTAGGGACAGGGCCCTACAATGAGCAGTTCTTC.

The J gene is TRBJ2-7, the V gene TRBV13; TRBD2 matches 11 bases. Germline V gene data show CDR1 as PRHDT and CDR2 as FYEKMQ (reference sequence). The CDR3 is 14 residues long. Unmatched junction bases numbered 2, after V lost 3 bases and J lost 4 bases. The CDR3 spells CASSFSGRAYEQYF. In nucleotides, the CDR3 is TGTGCCAGCAGCTTTAGCGGGAGGGCGTACGAGCAGTACTTC. The full variable domain, with the rest looked up from reference TRBV13 and TRBJ2-7, is AAGVIQSPRHLIKEKRETATLKCYPIPRHDTVYWYQQGPGQDPQFLISFYEKMQSDKGSIPDRFSAQQFSDYHSELNMSSLELGDSALYFCASSFSGRAYEQYFGPGTRLTVT.

The genes are TRBV18 and TRBJ1-4, with a possible D match to TRBD1 (6 bases). V was cut by 4 bases and J by 5 bases, with 20 bases left in between. The CDR3 contains 17 residues. In germline, CDR1 is KGHSH, CDR2 LQKENI. Written as DNA, the CDR3 is TGTGCCAGCTCACTAGTAGGCCCAGGGGCCCTAAATGAAAAACTGTTTTTT. This sequence encodes CASSLVGPGALNEKLFF.

The table lists this clone with a few counts. V is TRBV6-6 and J is TRBJ2-3; 12 bases are shared with TRBD2. The CDR3 has 16 residues. V was clipped by 4 bases and J by 6 bases; unmatched bases: 8. CDR1 is MNHNY, CDR2 SVGAGI, per germline (reference sequence). The CDR3 DNA sequence: TGTGCCAGCAGTTCGACTAGCGGGAGAGGGTCGGATACGCAGTATTTT. Translation: CASSSTSGRGSDTQYF.

V is TRBV28 and J is TRBJ1-1, with a weak D call TRBD1 (6 bases). This CDR3 spans 13 amino acids. The V and J ends lost 2 bases and 12 bases respectively, with 16 bases between them. Germline V lookup: CDR1 MDHEN, CDR2 SYDVKM. The CDR3 reads CASSLPGGTLTFF. CDR3 bases: TGTGCCAGCAGTTTACCTGGGGGCACATTGACTTTCTTT.

For this clone: At one of its ends the junction is not consistent with the germline gene, which may arise from a read error. This chain uses TRBV10-1 with TRBJ1-4; D is undetermined. Germline V CDR1 and CDR2: WNHNN, SYGVQD (reference sequence). The CDR3 spans 14 residues. This chain's CDR3 is CATSRSGTNEKLFF. CDR3 bases: TGCGCCACCAGTCGTTCGGGAACTAATGAAAAACTGTTTTTT.

This clone was found once. J is TRBJ1-5 and V is TRBV20-1, with D possibly TRBD1 on 5 matching bases. Trimming pared 4 bases from V and 5 bases from J, leaving 6 bases between. Germline lookup yields CDR1 DFQATT and CDR2 SNEGSKA (reference sequence). This CDR3 has 11 residues. The CDR3 protein is CSAIGDQPQHF. CDR3 coding DNA: TGCAGTGCTATAGGGGATCAGCCCCAGCATTTT.

CDR3 DNA sequence: TGTGCCAGCAGTCCAACAGGGGGAGTTGAGACCCAGTACTTC. It specifies CASSPTGGVETQYF. The chain carries TRBV9 and TRBJ2-5, with TRBD1 identical over 8 bases. The ends lost 5 bases at V and 5 bases at J; junction bases unmatched: 8. The CDR3 is 14 residues long. Per the germline V gene, CDR1 is SGDLS and CDR2 is YYNGEE.

This sequence joins TRBV5-1 and TRBJ2-3, with a weak D call TRBD1 (6 bases). With 0 bases removed from V and 1 base from J, the gap between germline ends came to 15 bases. Germline V gene sequence: CDR1 SGHRS, CDR2 YFSETQ. The CDR3 extends over 17 amino acids. The CDR3 coding sequence is TGCGCCAGCAGCTTGGCCTATAGGCAGGGGCGCACAGATACGCAGTATTTT. This sequence encodes CASSLAYRQGRTDTQYF.

Concerning this clone itself: The sample carries other DNA sequences with the same CDR3. The genes are TRBV28 and TRBJ2-7, with 8 bases lining up with TRBD1. Per the germline V gene, CDR1 is MDHEN and CDR2 is SYDVKM. Trimming removed 4 bases from V and 0 bases from J; junction bases left unmatched: 8. CDR3 length: 16 amino acids. The CDR3 sequence is CASSWTGQAISYEQYF. CDR3 bases: TGTGCCAGCAGTTGGACGGGACAGGCTATCTCCTACGAGCAGTACTTC.

J is TRBJ1-4 and V is TRBV2, with D possibly being TRBD1 (6 bases). There are 14 residues in the CDR3. Per germline, CDR1 SNHLY and CDR2 FYNNEI. V lost 5 bases, J lost 5 bases, and 12 bases lay in between. CDR3 sequence reads: CASSRDRQNEKLFF. As DNA, the CDR3 is TGTGCCAGCAGTCGAGACAGGCAAAATGAAAAACTGTTTTTT.

This rearrangement joins TRBV29-1 to TRBJ1-5, with D possibly TRBD1 on 5 matching bases. The germline V and J ends were trimmed by 7 bases and 7 bases, with 14 bases remaining between them. In germline, CDR1 is SQVTM, CDR2 ANQGSEA. The CDR3 length is 12 residues. CDR3 sequence reads: CSAGASGQPQHF. The CDR3 coding sequence is TGCAGCGCTGGGGCGTCGGGCCAGCCCCAGCATTTT.

This clone was observed a single time. V usage is TRBV18 and J usage is TRBJ2-2, with TRBD1 matching 7 bases. The CDR3 contains 15 residues. Germline CDR1 reads KGHSH; CDR2 reads LQKENI. The V and J ends lost 6 bases and 0 bases, in that order; junction bases with no gene match: 4. CDR3 nucleotides: TGTGCCAGCTCCCGGACAGGACCGAACACCGGGGAGCTGTTTTTT. Translating it yields CASSRTGPNTGELFF.

This clone was picked up a small number of times. The gene calls are TRBV7-2 and TRBJ2-7; D remains unclear. Trimming cost V 1 base and J 0 bases, with 4 bases left between them. This CDR3 is built from 13 residues. Germline lookup yields CDR1 SGHTA and CDR2 FQGNSA. The CDR3 here is CASSLGHSYEQYF. As DNA, the CDR3 is TGTGCCAGCAGCTTAGGACACTCCTACGAGCAGTACTTC.

The genes are TRBV27 and TRBJ2-7; TRBD1 aligns across 7 bases. The V gene's germline CDR1 is MNHEY and CDR2 SMNVEV (reference sequence). The V segment lost 10 bases and the J segment 4 bases; nucleotides outside the gene matches: 10. This CDR3 has 13 residues. Here the CDR3 DNA reads TGTGCCACCACCGGGACAGAGAATTACGAGCAGTACTTC. Translation: CATTGTENYEQYF.

The V call is TRBV19, the J call TRBJ2-7, with 14 bases identical to TRBD2. This CDR3 has 17 residues. Germline CDR1 LNHDA, CDR2 SQIVND (reference sequence). V was clipped by 5 bases and J by 3 bases; unmatched bases: 9. In DNA form, the CDR3 reads TGTGCCAGTAGTTTAAGACTAGCGGGAGGGCCCGGCTACGAGCAGTACTTC. Protein: CASSLRLAGGPGYEQYF.

This clone was recorded a few times. This chain links TRBV10-3 with TRBJ2-7; 8 bases align to TRBD1. This CDR3 comprises 14 residues. V trimming: 4 bases; J trimming: 11 bases; junction bases outside the gene matches: 13. Germline values: CDR1 ENHRY, CDR2 SYGVKD. The DNA for the CDR3 is TGTGCCATCAGTGTAGTCGGACAGGGCGTCGGGAAGTACTTC. Translation gives CAISVVGQGVGKYF.

This clone was observed a few times. The chain couples TRBV2 to TRBJ2-5; D is uncertain. The germline V gene encodes CDR1 SNHLY and CDR2 FYNNEI. The CDR3 has 13 residues. Trimming removed 7 bases at V and 1 base at J, with 10 bases between. CDR3 residues: CASISQSQETQYF. CDR3 nucleotides: TGTGCCAGCATCTCACAGTCCCAAGAGACCCAGTACTTC.

The chain is built from TRBV7-9 and TRBJ1-5, with TRBD1 matching over 10 bases. The V gene end was trimmed by 4 bases and the J gene end by 3 bases; junction bases not matched to a gene: 9. Germline V gene sequence: CDR1 SEHNR, CDR2 FQNEAQ (reference sequence). The CDR3 sequence is 17 residues long. CDR3 amino acids: CASSSLTGQGINQPQHF. The CDR3 coding sequence is TGTGCCAGCAGCTCCCTCACGGGACAGGGGATCAATCAGCCCCAGCATTTT.

Turning to this clone: The sample has other DNA sequences that encode this CDR3 too. The genes are TRBV5-1 and TRBJ2-7; TRBD1 agrees at 10 bases. The CDR3 is made up of 14 amino acids. Germline V gene sequence: CDR1 SGHRS, CDR2 YFSETQ. The V gene end was trimmed by 2 bases and the J gene end by 4 bases; junction bases not matched to a gene: 3. CDR3 nucleotide sequence: TGCGCCAGCAGCTTAGGGGACAGGGGTTACGAGCAGTACTTC. It translates to CASSLGDRGYEQYF.